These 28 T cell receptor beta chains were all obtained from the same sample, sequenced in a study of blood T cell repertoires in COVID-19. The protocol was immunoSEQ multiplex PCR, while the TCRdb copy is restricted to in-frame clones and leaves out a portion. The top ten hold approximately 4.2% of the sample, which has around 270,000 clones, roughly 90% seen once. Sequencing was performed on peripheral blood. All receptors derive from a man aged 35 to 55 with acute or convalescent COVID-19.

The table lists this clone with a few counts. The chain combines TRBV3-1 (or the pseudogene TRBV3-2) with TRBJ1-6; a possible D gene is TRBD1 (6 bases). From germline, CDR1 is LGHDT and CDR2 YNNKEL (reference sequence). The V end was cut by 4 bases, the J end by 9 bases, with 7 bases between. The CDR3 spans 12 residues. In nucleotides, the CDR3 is TGTGCCAGCAGCCTAGGGGGTTCACCCCTCCACTTT. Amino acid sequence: CASSLGGSPLHF.

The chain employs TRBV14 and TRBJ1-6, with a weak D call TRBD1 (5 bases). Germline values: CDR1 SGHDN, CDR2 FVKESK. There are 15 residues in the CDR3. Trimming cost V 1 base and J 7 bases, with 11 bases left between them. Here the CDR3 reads CASSQGQGGNSPLHF. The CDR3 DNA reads TGTGCCAGCAGCCAAGGGCAGGGTGGGAATTCACCCCTCCACTTT.

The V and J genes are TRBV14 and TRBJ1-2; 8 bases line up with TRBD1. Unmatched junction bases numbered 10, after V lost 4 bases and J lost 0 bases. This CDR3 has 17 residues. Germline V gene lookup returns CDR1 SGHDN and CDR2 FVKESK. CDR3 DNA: TGTGCCAGCAGCCCTCACTCAATACAGGGGGCTAACTATGGCTACACCTTC. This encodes CASSPHSIQGANYGYTF. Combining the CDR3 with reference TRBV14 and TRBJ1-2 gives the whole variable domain EAGVTQFPSHSVIEKGQTVTLRCDPISGHDNLYWYRRVMGKEIKFLLHFVKESKQDESGMPNNRFLAERTGGTYSTLKVQPAELEDSGVYFCASSPHSIQGANYGYTFGSGTRLTVV.

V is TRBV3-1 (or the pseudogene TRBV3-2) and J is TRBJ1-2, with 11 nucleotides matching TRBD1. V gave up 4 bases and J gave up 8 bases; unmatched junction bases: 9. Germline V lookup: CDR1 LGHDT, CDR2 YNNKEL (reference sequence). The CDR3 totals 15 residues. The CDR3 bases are TGTGCCAGCAGCCTAAAGGGACAGGGGGGCAGCGGCTACACCTTC. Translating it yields CASSLKGQGGSGYTF.

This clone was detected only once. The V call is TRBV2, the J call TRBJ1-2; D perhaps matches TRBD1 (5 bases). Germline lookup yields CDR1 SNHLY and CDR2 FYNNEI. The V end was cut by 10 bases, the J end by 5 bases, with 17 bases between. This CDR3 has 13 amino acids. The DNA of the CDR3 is TGTGCCACCCACTATCAGGGAAGTTATGGCTACACCTTC. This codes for CATHYQGSYGYTF.

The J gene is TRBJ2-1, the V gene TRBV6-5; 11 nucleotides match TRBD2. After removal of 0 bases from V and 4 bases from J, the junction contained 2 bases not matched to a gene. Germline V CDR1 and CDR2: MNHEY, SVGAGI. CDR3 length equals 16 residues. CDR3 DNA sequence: TGTGCCAGCAGTTACTCCCTAGCGGGGGGATACAATGAGCAGTTCTTC. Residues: CASSYSLAGGYNEQFF.

CDR3 bases: TGTGCCAGCAGTGTAGCACAACTACGCCAGATGAACACTGAAGCTTTCTTT. This encodes CASSVAQLRQMNTEAFF. The chain employs TRBV2 and TRBJ1-1; the D is unclear. V lost 4 bases and J lost 0, with 18 bases in between. Germline lookup yields CDR1 SNHLY and CDR2 FYNNEI. This CDR3 has 17 residues.

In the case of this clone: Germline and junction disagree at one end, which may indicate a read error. Written as DNA, the CDR3 is TGTGCCAGCAGACCTACCCGGGACAGCTACGCCGGCTTAATCTTT. This codes for CASRPTRDSYAGLIF. V gene TRBV3-1 (or the pseudogene TRBV3-2) combines with J gene TRBJ1-1, with 7 bases lining up with TRBD1. This CDR3 has 15 residues. From germline, CDR1 is LGHDT and CDR2 YNNKEL (reference sequence).

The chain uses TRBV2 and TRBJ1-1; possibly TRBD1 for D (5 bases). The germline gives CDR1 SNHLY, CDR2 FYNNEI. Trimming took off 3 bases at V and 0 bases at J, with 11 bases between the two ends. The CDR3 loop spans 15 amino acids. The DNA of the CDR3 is TGTGCCAGCAGTGATCAAGGACAAATGAACACTGAAGCTTTCTTT. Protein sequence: CASSDQGQMNTEAFF.

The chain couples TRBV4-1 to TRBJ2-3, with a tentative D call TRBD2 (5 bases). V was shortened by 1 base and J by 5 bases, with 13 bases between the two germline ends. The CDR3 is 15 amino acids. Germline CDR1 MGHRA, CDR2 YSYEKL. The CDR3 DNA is TGCGCCAGCAGCCAAGGGGGTAAGAGGGTAGATACGCAGTATTTT. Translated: CASSQGGKRVDTQYF.

The CDR3 reads CASSSSLSGNTIYF. The CDR3 coding sequence is TGTGCCAGCAGTTCAAGCCTCTCTGGAAACACCATATATTTT. The V and J genes are TRBV5-6 and TRBJ1-3, with no clear D. CDR1 and CDR2 (germline): SGHDT, YYEEEE. The CDR3 has 14 residues. V lost 5 bases and J lost 0, with 9 bases in between.

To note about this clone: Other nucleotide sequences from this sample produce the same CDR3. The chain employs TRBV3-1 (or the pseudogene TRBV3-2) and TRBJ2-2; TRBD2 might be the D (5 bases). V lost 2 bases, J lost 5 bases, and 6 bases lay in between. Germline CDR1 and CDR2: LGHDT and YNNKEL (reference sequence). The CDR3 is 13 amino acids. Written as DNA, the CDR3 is TGTGCCAGCAGCCAACGCGGGACCGGGGAGCTGTTTTTT. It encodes CASSQRGTGELFF.

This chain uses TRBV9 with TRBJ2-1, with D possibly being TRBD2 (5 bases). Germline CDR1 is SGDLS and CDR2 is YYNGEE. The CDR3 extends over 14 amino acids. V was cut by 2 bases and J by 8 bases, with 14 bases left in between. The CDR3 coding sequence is TGTGCCAGCAGCGTGAGGGTTAGCCCTCATGAGCAGTTCTTC. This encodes CASSVRVSPHEQFF.

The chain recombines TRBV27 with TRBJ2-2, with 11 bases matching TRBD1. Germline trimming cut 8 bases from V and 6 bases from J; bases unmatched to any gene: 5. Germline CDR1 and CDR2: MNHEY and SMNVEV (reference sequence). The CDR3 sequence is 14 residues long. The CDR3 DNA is TGTGCCAGCGCCGGGACAGGGGGGTCCGGGGAGCTGTTTTTT. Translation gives CASAGTGGSGELFF.

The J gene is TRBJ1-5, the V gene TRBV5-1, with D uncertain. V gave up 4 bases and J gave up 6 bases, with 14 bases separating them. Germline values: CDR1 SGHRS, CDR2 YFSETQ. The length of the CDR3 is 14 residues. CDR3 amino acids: CASSPEGGAQPQHF. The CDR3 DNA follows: TGCGCCAGCAGCCCCGAGGGAGGAGCTCAGCCCCAGCATTTT.

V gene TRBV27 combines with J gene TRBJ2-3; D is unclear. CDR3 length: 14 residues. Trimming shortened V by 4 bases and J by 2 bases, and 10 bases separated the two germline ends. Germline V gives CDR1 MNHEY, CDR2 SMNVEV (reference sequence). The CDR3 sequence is CASSYGYPTDTQYF. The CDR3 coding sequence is TGTGCCAGCAGTTACGGGTACCCCACAGATACGCAGTATTTT.

The CDR3 coding sequence is TGCGCCAGCAGCGGAGGGGCTTACACAGATACGCAGTATTTT. Translating gives CASSGGAYTDTQYF. The chain joins TRBV5-1 to TRBJ2-3; a possible D gene is TRBD2 (6 bases). Germline V gene data show CDR1 as SGHRS and CDR2 as YFSETQ. The CDR3 is 14 residues long. Between the trimmed V and J ends, which lost 4 bases and 2 bases, there was a span of 11 bases.

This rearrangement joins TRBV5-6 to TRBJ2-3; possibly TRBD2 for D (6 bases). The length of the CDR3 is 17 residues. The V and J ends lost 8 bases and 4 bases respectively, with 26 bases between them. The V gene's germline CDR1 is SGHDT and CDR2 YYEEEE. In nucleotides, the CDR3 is TGTGCCAGTGGGGACTTTTTAACACGTGCGTGGTCAGATACGCAGTATTTT. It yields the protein CASGDFLTRAWSDTQYF.

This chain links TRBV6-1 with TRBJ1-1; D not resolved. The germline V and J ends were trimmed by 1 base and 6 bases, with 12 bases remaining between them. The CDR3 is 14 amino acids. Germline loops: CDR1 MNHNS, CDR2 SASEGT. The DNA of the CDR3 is TGTGCCAGCAGTGAAGTAGGCGGTCGGGCTGAAGCTTTCTTT. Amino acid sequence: CASSEVGGRAEAFF.

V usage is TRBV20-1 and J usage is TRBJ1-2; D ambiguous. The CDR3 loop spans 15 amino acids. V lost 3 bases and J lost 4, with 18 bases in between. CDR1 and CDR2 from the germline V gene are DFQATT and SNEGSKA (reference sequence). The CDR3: CSASADEYGGYGYTF. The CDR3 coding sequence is TGCAGTGCTAGTGCCGACGAATACGGCGGCTATGGCTACACCTTC.

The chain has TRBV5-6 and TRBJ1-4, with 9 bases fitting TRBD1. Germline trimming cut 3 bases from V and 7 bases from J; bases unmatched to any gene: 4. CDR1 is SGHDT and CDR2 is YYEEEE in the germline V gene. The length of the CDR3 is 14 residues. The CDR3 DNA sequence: TGTGCCAGCAGCTGGGACAGGGTGGGTGAAAAACTGTTTTTT. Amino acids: CASSWDRVGEKLFF.

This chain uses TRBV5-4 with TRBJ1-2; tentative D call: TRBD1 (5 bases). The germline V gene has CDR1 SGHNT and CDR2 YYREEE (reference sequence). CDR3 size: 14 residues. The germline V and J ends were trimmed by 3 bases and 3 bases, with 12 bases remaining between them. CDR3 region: CASSSTVSDYGYTF. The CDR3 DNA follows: TGTGCCAGCAGCTCGACAGTTTCTGACTATGGCTACACCTTC. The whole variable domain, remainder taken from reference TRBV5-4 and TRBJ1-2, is ETGVTQSPTHLIKTRGQQVTLRCSSQSGHNTVSWYQQALGQGPQFIFQYYREEENGRGNFPPRFSGLQFPNYSSELNVNALELDDSALYLCASSSTVSDYGYTFGSGTRLTVV.

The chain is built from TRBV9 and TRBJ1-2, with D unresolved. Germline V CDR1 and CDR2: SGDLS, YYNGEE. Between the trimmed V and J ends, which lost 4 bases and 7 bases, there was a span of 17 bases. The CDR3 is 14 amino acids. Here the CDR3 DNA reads TGTGCCAGCAGCCCCCCGGGAGCCAACGTTGGCTACACCTTC. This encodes CASSPPGANVGYTF.

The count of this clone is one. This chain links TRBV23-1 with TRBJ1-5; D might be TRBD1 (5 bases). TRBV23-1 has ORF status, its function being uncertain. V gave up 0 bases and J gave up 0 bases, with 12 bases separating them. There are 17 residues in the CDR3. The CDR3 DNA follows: TGCGCCAGCAGTCAATCAAGGGGATCCCTTAGCAATCAGCCCCAGCATTTT. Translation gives CASSQSRGSLSNQPQHF.

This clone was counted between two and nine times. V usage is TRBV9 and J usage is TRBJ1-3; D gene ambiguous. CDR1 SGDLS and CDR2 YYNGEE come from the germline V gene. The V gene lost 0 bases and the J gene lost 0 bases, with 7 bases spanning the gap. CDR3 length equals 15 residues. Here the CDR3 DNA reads TGTGCCAGCAGCGTAGACGGAGCCTCTGGAAACACCATATATTTT. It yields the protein CASSVDGASGNTIYF.

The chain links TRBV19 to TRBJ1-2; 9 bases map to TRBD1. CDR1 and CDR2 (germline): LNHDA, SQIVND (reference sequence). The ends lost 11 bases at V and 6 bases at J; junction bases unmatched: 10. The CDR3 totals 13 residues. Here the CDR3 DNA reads TGTGCCTCTAGAAAGGACAGGGGCCATGGCTACACCTTC. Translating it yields CASRKDRGHGYTF.

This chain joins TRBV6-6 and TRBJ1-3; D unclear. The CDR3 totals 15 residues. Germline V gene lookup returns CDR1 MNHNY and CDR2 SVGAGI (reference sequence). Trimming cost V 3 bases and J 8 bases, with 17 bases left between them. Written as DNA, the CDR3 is TGTGCCAGCAGTTATTACAGAGACACAAGAGACACCATATATTTT. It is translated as CASSYYRDTRDTIYF.

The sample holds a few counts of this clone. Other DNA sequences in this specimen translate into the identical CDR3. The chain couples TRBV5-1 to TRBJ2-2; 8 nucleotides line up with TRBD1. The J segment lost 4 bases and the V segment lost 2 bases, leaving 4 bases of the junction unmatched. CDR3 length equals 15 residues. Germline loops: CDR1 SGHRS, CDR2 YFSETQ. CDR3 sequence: CASSFGQGGTGELFF. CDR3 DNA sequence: TGCGCCAGCAGCTTTGGACAGGGAGGCACCGGGGAGCTGTTTTTT.